This T cell receptor (beta chain) was captured in a study of cytomegalovirus exposure and HLA in healthy donors. Across the study: In a later analysis, it was reported that the roughly 120 validation repertoires had been produced on the same platform as the roughly 700 repertoires belonging to the first cohort. Study results and caveats: Most observed TCR sequences were rare, whereas some public TCRs were detected in many donors.

This table comes from immunoSEQ multiplex PCR, and its TCRdb copy is limited to in-frame clones, with some not included. The table lists 100,000 to 150,000 clones, 94% of them singletons. On this clone itself: Antigen unknown.

The donors were part of the approximately 120-subject validation cohort, which stood apart from the 666-subject first cohort. This CDR3 has 13 residues. V lost 0 bases and J lost 6, with 8 bases in between. The V gene's germline CDR1 is SGHDT and CDR2 YYEEEE. The sequenced material came from PBMCs. The J gene is TRBJ2-3, the V gene TRBV5-6; a weak D match, TRBD2 (6 bases). The clonotype originates from a woman between 18 and 30 years old in good health and CMV-seronegative. The DNA for the CDR3 is TGTGCCAGCAGCTTGGTTGGGGGGGATACGCAGTATTTT. This translates into CASSLVGGDTQYF. The full variable domain, completed using reference TRBV5-6 and TRBJ2-3, is DAGVTQSPTHLIKTRGQQVTLRCSPKSGHDTVSWYQQALGQGPQFIFQYYEEEERQRGNFPDRFSGHQFPNYSSELNVNALLLGDSALYLCASSLVGGDTQYFGPGTRLTVL.